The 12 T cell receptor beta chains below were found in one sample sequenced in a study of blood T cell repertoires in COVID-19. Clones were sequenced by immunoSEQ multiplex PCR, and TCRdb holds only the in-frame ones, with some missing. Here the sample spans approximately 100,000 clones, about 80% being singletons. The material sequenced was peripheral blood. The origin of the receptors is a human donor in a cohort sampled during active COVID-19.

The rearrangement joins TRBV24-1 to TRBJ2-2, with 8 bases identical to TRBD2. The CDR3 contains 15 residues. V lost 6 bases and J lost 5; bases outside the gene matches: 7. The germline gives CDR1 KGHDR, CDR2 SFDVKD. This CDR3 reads CATSPSGGFTGELFF. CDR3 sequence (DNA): TGTGCCACCAGTCCTTCGGGGGGGTTTACCGGGGAGCTGTTTTTT.

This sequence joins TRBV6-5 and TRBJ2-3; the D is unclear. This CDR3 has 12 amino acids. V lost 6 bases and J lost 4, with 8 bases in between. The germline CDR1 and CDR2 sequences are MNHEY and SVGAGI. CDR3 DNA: TGTGCCAGCAGCAACGCGGCAGATACGCAGTATTTT. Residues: CASSNAADTQYF.

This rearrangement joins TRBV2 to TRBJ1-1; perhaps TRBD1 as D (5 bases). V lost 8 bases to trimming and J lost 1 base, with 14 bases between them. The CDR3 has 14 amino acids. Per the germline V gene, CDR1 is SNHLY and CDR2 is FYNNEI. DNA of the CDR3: TGTGCCAGCGGGCGGGAGGGGCGGAACACTGAAGCTTTCTTT. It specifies CASGREGRNTEAFF.

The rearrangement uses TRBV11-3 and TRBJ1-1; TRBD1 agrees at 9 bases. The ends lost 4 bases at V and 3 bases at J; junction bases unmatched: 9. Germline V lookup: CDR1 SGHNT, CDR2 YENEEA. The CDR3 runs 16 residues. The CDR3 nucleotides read TGTGCCAGCAGCTCGGACAGGGGTTTAACGGACACTGAAGCTTTCTTT. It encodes CASSSDRGLTDTEAFF.

The DNA of the CDR3 is TGTGCCAGCAGTTACTTCAACACCGGGGAGCTGTTTTTT. This translates into CASSYFNTGELFF. The chain has TRBV12-3 or TRBV12-4 and TRBJ2-2; D is unclear. The CDR3 is 13 amino acids. The ends were cut back, 4 bases at V and 2 bases at J, with 5 bases in the middle.

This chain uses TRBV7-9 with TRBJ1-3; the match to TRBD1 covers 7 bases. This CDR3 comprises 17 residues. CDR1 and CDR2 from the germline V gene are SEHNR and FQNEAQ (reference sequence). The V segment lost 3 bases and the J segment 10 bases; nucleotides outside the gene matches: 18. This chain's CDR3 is CASSFGQAASLETTIYF. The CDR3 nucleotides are TGTGCCAGCAGCTTTGGACAGGCCGCCTCTCTGGAAACGACCATATATTTT.

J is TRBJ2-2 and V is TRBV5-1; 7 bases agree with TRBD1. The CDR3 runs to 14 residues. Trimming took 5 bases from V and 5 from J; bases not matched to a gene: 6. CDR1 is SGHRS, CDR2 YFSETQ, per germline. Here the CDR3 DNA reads TGCGCCAGCAGTCCGGGACAGATTACCGGGGAGCTGTTTTTT. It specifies CASSPGQITGELFF.

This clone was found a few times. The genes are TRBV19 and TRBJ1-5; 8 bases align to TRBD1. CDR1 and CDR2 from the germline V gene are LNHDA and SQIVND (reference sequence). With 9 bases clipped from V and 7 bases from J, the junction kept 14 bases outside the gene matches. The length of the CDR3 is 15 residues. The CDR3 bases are TGTGCCAGCCGATCCCGGGACAGGTCTGGGCAGCCCCAGCATTTT. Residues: CASRSRDRSGQPQHF.

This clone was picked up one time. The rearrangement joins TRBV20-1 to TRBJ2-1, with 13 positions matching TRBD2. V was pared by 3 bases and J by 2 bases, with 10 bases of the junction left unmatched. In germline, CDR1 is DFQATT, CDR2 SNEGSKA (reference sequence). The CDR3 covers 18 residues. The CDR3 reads CSASTRTSGGRAYNEQFF. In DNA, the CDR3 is TGCAGTGCTAGTACCCGGACTAGCGGGGGCAGGGCCTACAATGAGCAGTTCTTC.

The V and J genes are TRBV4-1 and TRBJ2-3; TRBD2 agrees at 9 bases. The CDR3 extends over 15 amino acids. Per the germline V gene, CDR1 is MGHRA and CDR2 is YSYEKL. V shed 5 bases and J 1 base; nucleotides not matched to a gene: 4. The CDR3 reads CASSVSSGGTDTQYF. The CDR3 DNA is TGCGCCAGCAGCGTGTCTAGCGGGGGCACAGATACGCAGTATTTT.

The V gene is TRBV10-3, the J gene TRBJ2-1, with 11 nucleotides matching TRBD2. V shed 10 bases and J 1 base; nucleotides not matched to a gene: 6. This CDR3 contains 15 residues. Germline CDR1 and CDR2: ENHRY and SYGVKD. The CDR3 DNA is TGTGCCACCAGGACTAGCGGGCCTTCCTACAATGAGCAGTTCTTC. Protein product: CATRTSGPSYNEQFF.

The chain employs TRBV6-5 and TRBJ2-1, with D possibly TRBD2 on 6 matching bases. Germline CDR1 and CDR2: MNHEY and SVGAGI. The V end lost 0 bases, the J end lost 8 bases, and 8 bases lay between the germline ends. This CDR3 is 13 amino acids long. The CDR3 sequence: CASSYSSGYEQFF. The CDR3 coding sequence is TGTGCCAGCAGTTACTCGAGCGGGTATGAGCAGTTCTTC.